The text below deals with one T cell receptor beta chain. This specimen comes from a study of blood T cell repertoires in COVID-19. Background on the study: Samples of COVID-19 (acute and convalescent) were obtained from the United States, Italy and Spain. From T cells, B-cell-depleted T cells, or PBMCs came the material, which was cDNA or gDNA.

V gave up 2 bases and J gave up 4 bases, with 9 bases separating them. Looked up from germline, CDR1 is SGDLS and CDR2 is YYNGEE. There are 13 residues in the CDR3. TCRdb's table, derived via immunoSEQ multiplex PCR, lists solely in-frame clones and lacks some. In the table there are fewer than 60,000 clones, more than 80% of which are singletons. Seattle patients were enrolled while actively infected and followed longitudinally. The sequenced sample consisted of peripheral blood. The V call is TRBV9, the J call TRBJ1-1, with D possibly being TRBD1 (5 bases). The TCR was taken from a man in his 60s with COVID-19, enrolled during active disease. The CDR3 DNA follows: TGTGCCAGCAGCGTTGGACAAGGCACTGAAGCTTTCTTT. Its translation: CASSVGQGTEAFF.